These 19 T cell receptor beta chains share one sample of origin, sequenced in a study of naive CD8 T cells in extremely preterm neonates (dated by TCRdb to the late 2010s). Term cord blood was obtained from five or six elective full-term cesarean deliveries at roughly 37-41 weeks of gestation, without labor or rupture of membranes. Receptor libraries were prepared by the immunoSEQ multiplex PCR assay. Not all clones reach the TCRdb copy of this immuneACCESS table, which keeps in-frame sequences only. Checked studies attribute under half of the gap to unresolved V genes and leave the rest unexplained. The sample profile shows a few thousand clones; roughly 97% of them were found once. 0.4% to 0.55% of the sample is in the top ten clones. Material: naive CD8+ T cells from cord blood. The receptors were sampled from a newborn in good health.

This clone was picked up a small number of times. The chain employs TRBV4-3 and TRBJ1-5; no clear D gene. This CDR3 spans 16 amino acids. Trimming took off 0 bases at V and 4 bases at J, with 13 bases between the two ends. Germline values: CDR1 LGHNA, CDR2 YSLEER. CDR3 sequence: CASSQDRRAGNQPQHF. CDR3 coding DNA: TGCGCCAGCAGCCAAGATAGGAGGGCAGGTAATCAGCCCCAGCATTTT.

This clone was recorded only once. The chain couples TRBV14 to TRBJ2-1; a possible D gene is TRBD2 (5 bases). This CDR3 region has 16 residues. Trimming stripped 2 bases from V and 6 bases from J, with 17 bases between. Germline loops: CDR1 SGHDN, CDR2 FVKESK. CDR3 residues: CASSQLGRELGNEQFF. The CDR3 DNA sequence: TGTGCCAGCAGCCAATTAGGGAGAGAATTGGGCAATGAGCAGTTCTTC.

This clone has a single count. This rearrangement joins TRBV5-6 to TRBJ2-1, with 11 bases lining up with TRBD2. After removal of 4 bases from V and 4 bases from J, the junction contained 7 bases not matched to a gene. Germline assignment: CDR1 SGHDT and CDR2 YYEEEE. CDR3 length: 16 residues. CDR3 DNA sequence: TGTGCCAGCAGCGTCGGACTAGCGGGCCCTTACAATGAGCAGTTCTTC. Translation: CASSVGLAGPYNEQFF.

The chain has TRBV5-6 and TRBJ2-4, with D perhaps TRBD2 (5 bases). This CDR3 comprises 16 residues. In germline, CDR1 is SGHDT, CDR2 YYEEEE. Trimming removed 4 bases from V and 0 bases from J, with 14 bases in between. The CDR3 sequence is CASSAGRSLAKNIQYF. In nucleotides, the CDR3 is TGTGCCAGCAGCGCGGGTCGTAGTCTAGCCAAAAACATTCAGTACTTC.

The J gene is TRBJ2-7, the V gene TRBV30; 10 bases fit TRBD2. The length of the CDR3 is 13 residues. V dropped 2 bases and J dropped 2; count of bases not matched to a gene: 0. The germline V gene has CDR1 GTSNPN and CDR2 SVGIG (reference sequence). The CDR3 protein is CAWSSGGAYEQYF. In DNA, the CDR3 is TGTGCCTGGAGTAGCGGGGGGGCCTACGAGCAGTACTTC.

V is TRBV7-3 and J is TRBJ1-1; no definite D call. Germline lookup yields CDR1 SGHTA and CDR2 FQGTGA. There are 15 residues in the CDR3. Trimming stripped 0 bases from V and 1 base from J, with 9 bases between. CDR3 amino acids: CASSLTRLGNTEAFF. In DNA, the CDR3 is TGTGCCAGCAGCTTAACGAGGTTGGGGAACACTGAAGCTTTCTTT.

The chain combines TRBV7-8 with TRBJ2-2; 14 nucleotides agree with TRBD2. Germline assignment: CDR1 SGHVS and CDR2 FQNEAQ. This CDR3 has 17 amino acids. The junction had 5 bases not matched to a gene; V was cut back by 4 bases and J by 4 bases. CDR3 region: CASSSTSGGAITGELFF. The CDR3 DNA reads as TGTGCCAGCAGCTCGACTAGCGGGGGGGCCATCACCGGGGAGCTGTTTTTT.

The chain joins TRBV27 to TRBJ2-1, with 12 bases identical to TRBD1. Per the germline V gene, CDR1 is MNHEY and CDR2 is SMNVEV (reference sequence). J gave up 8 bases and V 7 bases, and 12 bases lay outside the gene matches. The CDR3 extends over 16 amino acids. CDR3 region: CASKERGQGAWDEQFF. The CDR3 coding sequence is TGTGCCAGCAAGGAAAGGGGACAGGGGGCGTGGGATGAGCAGTTCTTC.

In nucleotides, the CDR3 is TGTGCCAGCAGCAAAGGGACAGGATCTACGATGAACACTGAAGCTTTCTTT. It codes for CASSKGTGSTMNTEAFF. This chain joins TRBV21-1 and TRBJ1-1; the DNA was not compared with TRBD1, the D call given in the table. TRBV21-1 counts as a pseudogene. This CDR3 is 17 amino acids long.

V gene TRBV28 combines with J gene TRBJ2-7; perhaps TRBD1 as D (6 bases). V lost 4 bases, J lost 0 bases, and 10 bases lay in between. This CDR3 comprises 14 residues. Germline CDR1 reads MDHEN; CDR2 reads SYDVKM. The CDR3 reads CASSSRQDSYEQYF. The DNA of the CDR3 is TGTGCCAGCAGTTCCCGACAGGACTCCTACGAGCAGTACTTC.

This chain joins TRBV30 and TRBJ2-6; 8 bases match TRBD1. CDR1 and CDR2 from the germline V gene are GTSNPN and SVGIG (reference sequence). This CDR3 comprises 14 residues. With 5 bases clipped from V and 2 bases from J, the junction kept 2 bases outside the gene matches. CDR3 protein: CAWEQGAGANVLTF. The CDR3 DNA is TGTGCCTGGGAACAGGGGGCTGGGGCCAACGTCCTGACTTTC.

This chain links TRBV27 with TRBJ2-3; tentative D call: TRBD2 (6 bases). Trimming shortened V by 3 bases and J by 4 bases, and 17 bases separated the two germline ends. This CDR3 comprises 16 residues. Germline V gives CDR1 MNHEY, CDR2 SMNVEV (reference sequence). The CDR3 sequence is CASSLGLFSSSDTQYF. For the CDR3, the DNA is TGTGCCAGCAGTTTGGGACTCTTTAGCAGCTCAGATACGCAGTATTTT.

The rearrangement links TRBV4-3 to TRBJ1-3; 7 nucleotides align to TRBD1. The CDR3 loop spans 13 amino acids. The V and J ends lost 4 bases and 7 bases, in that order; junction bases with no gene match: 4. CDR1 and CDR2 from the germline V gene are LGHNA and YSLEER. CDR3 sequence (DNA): TGCGCCAGCAGCCCGGCAGGGGGGAACACCATATATTTT. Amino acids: CASSPAGGNTIYF.

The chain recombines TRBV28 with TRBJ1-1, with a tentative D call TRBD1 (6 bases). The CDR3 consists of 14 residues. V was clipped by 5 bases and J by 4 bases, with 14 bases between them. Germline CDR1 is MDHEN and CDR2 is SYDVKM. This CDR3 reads CASSDQGFGTEAFF. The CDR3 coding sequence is TGTGCCAGCAGTGACCAGGGGTTCGGCACTGAAGCTTTCTTT.

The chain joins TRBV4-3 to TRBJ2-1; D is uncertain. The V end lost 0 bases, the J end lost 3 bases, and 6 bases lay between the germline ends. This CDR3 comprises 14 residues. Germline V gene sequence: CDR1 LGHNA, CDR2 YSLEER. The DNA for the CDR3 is TGCGCCAGCAGCCAAGATGCAGTCTACAATGAGCAGTTCTTC. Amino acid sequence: CASSQDAVYNEQFF.

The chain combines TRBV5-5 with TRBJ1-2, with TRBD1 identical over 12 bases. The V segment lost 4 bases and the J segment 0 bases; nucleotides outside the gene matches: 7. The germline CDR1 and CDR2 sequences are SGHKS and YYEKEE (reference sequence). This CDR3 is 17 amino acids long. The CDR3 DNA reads TGTGCCAGCAGCACCGGGACAGGGGGCACAGCTAACTATGGCTACACCTTC. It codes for CASSTGTGGTANYGYTF.

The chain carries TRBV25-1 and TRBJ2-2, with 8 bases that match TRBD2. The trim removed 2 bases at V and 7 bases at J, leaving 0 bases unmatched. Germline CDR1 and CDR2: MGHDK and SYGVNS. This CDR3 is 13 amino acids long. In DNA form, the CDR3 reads TGTGCCAGCAGTGAACGGGGGGGCGGGGAGCTGTTTTTT. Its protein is CASSERGGGELFF.

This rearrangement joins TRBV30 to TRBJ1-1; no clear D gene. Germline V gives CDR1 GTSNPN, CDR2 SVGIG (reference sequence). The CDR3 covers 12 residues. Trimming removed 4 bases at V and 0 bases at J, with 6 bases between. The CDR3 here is CAWTGLNTEAFF. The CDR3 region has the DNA TGTGCCTGGACAGGATTGAACACTGAAGCTTTCTTT.

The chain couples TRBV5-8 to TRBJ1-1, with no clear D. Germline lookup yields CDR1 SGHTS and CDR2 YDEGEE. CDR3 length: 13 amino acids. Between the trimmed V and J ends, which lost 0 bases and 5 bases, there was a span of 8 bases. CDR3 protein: CASSLVRETEAFF. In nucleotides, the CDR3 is TGTGCCAGCAGCTTGGTAAGGGAGACTGAAGCTTTCTTT.